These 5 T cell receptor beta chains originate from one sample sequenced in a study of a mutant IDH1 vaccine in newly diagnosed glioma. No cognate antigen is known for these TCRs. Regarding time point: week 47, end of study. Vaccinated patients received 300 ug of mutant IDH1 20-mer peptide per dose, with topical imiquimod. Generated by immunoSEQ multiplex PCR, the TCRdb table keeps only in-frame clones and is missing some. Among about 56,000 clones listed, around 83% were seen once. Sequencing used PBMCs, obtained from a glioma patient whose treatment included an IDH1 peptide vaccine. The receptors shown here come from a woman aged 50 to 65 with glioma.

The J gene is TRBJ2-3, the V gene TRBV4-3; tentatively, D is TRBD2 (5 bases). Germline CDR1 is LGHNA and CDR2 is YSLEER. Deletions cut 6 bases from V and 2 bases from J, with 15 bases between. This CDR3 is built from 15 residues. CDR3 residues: CASSLDRDYTDTQYF. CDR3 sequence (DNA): TGCGCCAGCAGTTTGGACCGAGACTACACAGATACGCAGTATTTT.

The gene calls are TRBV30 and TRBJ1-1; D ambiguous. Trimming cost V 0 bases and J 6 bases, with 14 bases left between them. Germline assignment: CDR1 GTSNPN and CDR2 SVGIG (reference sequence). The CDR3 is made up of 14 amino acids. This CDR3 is CAWSVQKGTAEAFF. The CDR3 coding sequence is TGTGCCTGGAGTGTACAAAAAGGAACCGCTGAAGCTTTCTTT.

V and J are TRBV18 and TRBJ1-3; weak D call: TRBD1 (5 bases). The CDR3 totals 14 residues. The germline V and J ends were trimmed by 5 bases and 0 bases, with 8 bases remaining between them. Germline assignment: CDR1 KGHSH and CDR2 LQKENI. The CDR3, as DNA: TGTGCCAGCTCAACGACAGACTCTGGAAACACCATATATTTT. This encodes CASSTTDSGNTIYF.

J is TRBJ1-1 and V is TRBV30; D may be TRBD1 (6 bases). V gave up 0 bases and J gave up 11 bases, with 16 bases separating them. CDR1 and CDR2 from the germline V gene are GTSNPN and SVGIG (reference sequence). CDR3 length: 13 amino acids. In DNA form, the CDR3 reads TGTGCCTGGAGTGTACAGCAGGGGTCGAGTGCTTTCTTT. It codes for CAWSVQQGSSAFF.

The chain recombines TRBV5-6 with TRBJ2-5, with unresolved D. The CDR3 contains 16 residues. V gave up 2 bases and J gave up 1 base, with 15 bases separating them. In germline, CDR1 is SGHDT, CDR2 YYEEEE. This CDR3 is CASSFFPPDPQETQYF. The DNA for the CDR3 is TGTGCCAGCAGCTTTTTTCCACCCGACCCCCAAGAGACCCAGTACTTC.